This T cell receptor beta chain was obtained from a study of CD8 T cells in ankylosing spondylitis. The study, taken as a whole, reports: In ankylosing spondylitis blood, a motif of 7 to 9 highly homologous TCR beta variants appeared characteristic. Some of the motif variants had earlier been found in reactive arthritis patients' fluid and blood.

The germline V and J ends were trimmed by 5 bases and 6 bases, with 5 bases remaining between them. The CDR3 is 11 amino acids. Germline values: CDR1 SEHNR, CDR2 FQNEAQ (reference sequence). This clonotype was seen at least ten times. Its matching antigen is unknown. TCRdb called the 5' RACE reads again in MiXCR, with one record for every CDR3 protein. The sample includes a few hundred thousand distinct CDR3 sequences, over 8.5% seen only once; the top ten take roughly 6.8%. V and J are TRBV7-9 and TRBJ2-1, with D uncertain. The sequenced material came from blood, either unsorted or a sorted T cell fraction (not recorded which). This clonotype was sampled from a male donor with ankylosing spondylitis or in good health (not recorded which). CDR3 protein: CASSRANEQFF. CDR3 in DNA: TGTGCCAGCAGCCGCGCCAATGAGCAGTTCTTC.